These 25 T cell receptor beta chains originate from one sample sequenced in a study of T cell clones after liver transplantation. Only in-frame clones appear in the TCRdb table, and some are missing; sequencing was by immunoSEQ multiplex PCR. The sample lists 93,000 or so clones; 84% were seen once. This specimen consisted of CD4+ T cells from blood, obtained about 50 months after liver transplant. Receptors were obtained from a human patient who received a liver transplant. Some T cells may originate from the graft donor.

CDR3 sequence reads: CASSLEGPNNEQFF. The DNA for the CDR3 is TGTGCCAGCAGCTTGGAGGGCCCGAACAATGAGCAGTTCTTC. This sequence joins TRBV7-9 and TRBJ2-1, with a weak D call TRBD2 (6 bases). CDR1 is SEHNR and CDR2 is FQNEAQ in the germline V gene (reference sequence). The CDR3 is made up of 14 amino acids. Trimming took 3 bases from V and 5 from J, leaving 11 bases between them. The variable domain in full, with the rest retrieved from reference TRBV7-9 and TRBJ2-1, is DTGVSQNPRHKITKRGQNVTFRCDPISEHNRLYWYRQTLGQGPEFLTYFQNEAQLEKSRLLSDRFSAERPKGSFSTLEIQRTEQGDSAMYLCASSLEGPNNEQFFGPGTRLTVL.

V gene TRBV11-2 combines with J gene TRBJ1-5; 7 bases line up with TRBD1. CDR3 length equals 14 residues. The ends lost 5 bases at V and 2 bases at J; junction bases unmatched: 3. CDR1 SGHAT and CDR2 FQNNGV come from the germline V gene. The CDR3 is CASSKGTGNQPQHF. DNA for the CDR3: TGTGCCAGCAGCAAGGGGACAGGCAATCAGCCCCAGCATTTT. The full variable domain, rest sourced from reference TRBV11-2 and TRBJ1-5, is EAGVAQSPRYKIIEKRQSVAFWCNPISGHATLYWYQQILGQGPKLLIQFQNNGVVDDSQLPKDRFSAERLKGVDSTLKIQPAKLEDSAVYLCASSKGTGNQPQHFGDGTRLSIL.

The V gene is TRBV6-4, the J gene TRBJ2-1; D may be TRBD1 (6 bases). There are 13 residues in the CDR3. CDR1 MRHNA and CDR2 SNTAGT come from the germline V gene. Deletions cut 8 bases from V and 13 bases from J, with 21 bases between. In nucleotides, the CDR3 is TGTGCCAGCTCTAGTATCAATAAGGGGGAACAGTTCTTC. Protein sequence: CASSSINKGEQFF.

V is TRBV7-9 and J is TRBJ1-1; D is uncertain. Trimming pared 1 base from V and 0 bases from J, leaving 3 bases between. The CDR3 totals 13 residues. Germline CDR1 SEHNR, CDR2 FQNEAQ (reference sequence). The CDR3 here is CASSLDLNTEAFF. DNA for the CDR3: TGTGCCAGCAGCTTAGACCTGAACACTGAAGCTTTCTTT. Filled out from reference TRBV7-9 and TRBJ1-1, the complete variable domain reads DTGVSQNPRHKITKRGQNVTFRCDPISEHNRLYWYRQTLGQGPEFLTYFQNEAQLEKSRLLSDRFSAERPKGSFSTLEIQRTEQGDSAMYLCASSLDLNTEAFFGQGTRLTVV.

This rearrangement joins TRBV15 to TRBJ2-1; 7 positions agree with TRBD1. V was clipped by 5 bases and J by 4 bases; unmatched bases: 11. The length of the CDR3 is 16 residues. Germline V CDR1 and CDR2: LNHNV, YYDKDF (reference sequence). The CDR3: CATSPSRGQRYNEQFF. CDR3 bases: TGTGCCACCAGCCCCTCGAGGGGACAGCGATACAATGAGCAGTTCTTC. The full variable domain, with the rest looked up from reference TRBV15 and TRBJ2-1, is DAMVIQNPRYQVTQFGKPVTLSCSQTLNHNVMYWYQQKSSQAPKLLFHYYDKDFNNEADTPDNFQSRRPNTSFCFLDIRSPGLGDTAMYLCATSPSRGQRYNEQFFGPGTRLTVL.

This clone was observed a single time. The chain recombines TRBV7-8 with TRBJ2-1, with a possible D match to TRBD2 (5 bases). This CDR3 comprises 12 residues. V lost 2 bases to trimming and J lost 9 bases, with 8 bases between them. In germline, CDR1 is SGHVS, CDR2 FQNEAQ. The CDR3 loop is CASSLLRGEQFF. The DNA of the CDR3 is TGTGCCAGCAGCTTACTCCGGGGTGAGCAGTTCTTC. Together with reference TRBV7-8 and TRBJ2-1, the CDR3 gives the full variable domain: GAGVSQSPRYKVAKRGQDVALRCDPISGHVSLFWYQQALGQGPEFLTYFQNEAQLDKSGLPSDRFFAERPEGSVSTLKIQRTQQEDSAVYLCASSLLRGEQFFGPGTRLTVL.

The CDR3 loop reads CASSLKAVTYEQYF. The CDR3 DNA reads as TGTGCCAGCAGCTTAAAAGCGGTTACCTACGAGCAGTACTTC. This chain joins TRBV7-2 and TRBJ2-7; a possible D gene is TRBD2 (5 bases). The germline V gene encodes CDR1 SGHTA and CDR2 FQGNSA. This CDR3 comprises 14 residues. Trimming shortened V by 2 bases and J by 2 bases, and 10 bases separated the two germline ends. Full variable domain (remainder filled in from reference TRBV7-2 and TRBJ2-7): GAGVSQSPSNKVTEKGKDVELRCDPISGHTALYWYRQSLGQGLEFLIYFQGNSAPDKSGLPSDRFSAERTGGSVSTLTIQRTQQEDSAVYLCASSLKAVTYEQYFGPGTRLTVT.

This clone came up a few times. This CDR3 reads CASNQQGVGTEAFF. The CDR3 nucleotides read TGTGCCAGCAATCAACAGGGAGTAGGCACTGAAGCTTTCTTT. The J gene is TRBJ1-1, the V gene TRBV2, with D perhaps TRBD1 (6 bases). Trimming pared 7 bases from V and 4 bases from J, leaving 16 bases between. The CDR3 runs 14 residues. Germline V gene lookup returns CDR1 SNHLY and CDR2 FYNNEI.

This sequence joins TRBV19 and TRBJ1-2, with TRBD1 matching 9 bases. Germline V gene data show CDR1 as LNHDA and CDR2 as SQIVND (reference sequence). The V segment lost 3 bases and the J segment 3 bases; nucleotides outside the gene matches: 5. The CDR3 runs to 15 residues. CDR3 region: CASSIGTGLDYGYTF. The CDR3 DNA sequence: TGTGCCAGTAGTATCGGGACAGGGTTGGACTATGGCTACACCTTC.

The V gene is TRBV10-3, the J gene TRBJ2-1; 9 bases line up with TRBD2. This CDR3 is built from 15 residues. Germline values: CDR1 ENHRY, CDR2 SYGVKD. The trim removed 0 bases at V and 8 bases at J, leaving 5 bases unmatched. The CDR3 region has the DNA TGTGCCATCAGTGAGTCGTCGGGACTAGCCGATGAGCAGTTCTTC. Translated, it gives CAISESSGLADEQFF.

The chain uses TRBV6-6 and TRBJ1-2; 7 positions match TRBD1. CDR1 is MNHNY and CDR2 is SVGAGI in the germline V gene (reference sequence). The ends lost 1 base at V and 8 bases at J; junction bases unmatched: 4. CDR3 length equals 13 residues. The CDR3 is CASSYYTGDGYTF. CDR3 bases: TGTGCCAGCAGTTACTATACAGGGGACGGCTACACCTTC.

V gene TRBV30 combines with J gene TRBJ1-1; D uncertain. This CDR3 is 18 amino acids long. In germline, CDR1 is GTSNPN, CDR2 SVGIG (reference sequence). V gave up 0 bases and J gave up 3 bases, with 23 bases separating them. CDR3 region: CAWSVNLEGSRSDTEAFF. The CDR3 nucleotides read TGTGCCTGGAGTGTAAACCTCGAGGGCAGTAGGTCGGACACTGAAGCTTTCTTT.

V and J are TRBV5-4 and TRBJ2-1; 8 nucleotides match TRBD2. The CDR3 totals 16 residues. The V gene's germline CDR1 is SGHNT and CDR2 YYREEE (reference sequence). Losses at the gene ends were 1 base for V and 1 base for J; bases not matched to a gene: 4. Here the CDR3 DNA reads TGTGCCAGCAGCTTGTTGGCGGGGGGTTCCTACAATGAGCAGTTCTTC. It translates to CASSLLAGGSYNEQFF.

This rearrangement joins TRBV5-6 to TRBJ2-7, with 8 nucleotides matching TRBD1. CDR3 length: 15 amino acids. Germline lookup yields CDR1 SGHDT and CDR2 YYEEEE. V was clipped by 4 bases and J by 2 bases; unmatched bases: 8. CDR3 protein: CASSQGTGYTYEQYF. The CDR3 DNA reads as TGTGCCAGCAGCCAGGGGACAGGCTATACCTACGAGCAGTACTTC.

This clone was seen only a few times. V usage is TRBV2 and J usage is TRBJ1-1, with 7 bases fitting TRBD1. V shed 7 bases, J shed 1 base, and the junction held 21 bases outside the gene matches. This CDR3 has 19 residues. Germline V CDR1 and CDR2: SNHLY, FYNNEI. For the CDR3, the DNA is TGTGCCAGCATTGCCCTGACAGGGCTCTTTCGTGATACGAACACTGAAGCTTTCTTT. Translated, it gives CASIALTGLFRDTNTEAFF.

The J gene is TRBJ1-2, the V gene TRBV29-1; 9 bases are a match to TRBD1. With V trimmed by 8 bases and J by 8 bases, 6 bases remained unmatched. Germline CDR1 reads SQVTM; CDR2 reads ANQGSEA. This CDR3 spans 11 amino acids. The CDR3 loop is CSTWTGEGYTF. The CDR3 bases are TGCAGCACCTGGACAGGGGAGGGCTACACCTTC. The whole variable domain, filled in from reference TRBV29-1 and TRBJ1-2, reads SAVISQKPSRDICQRGTSLTIQCQVDSQVTMMFWYRQQPGQSLTLIATANQGSEATYESGFVIDKFPISRPNLTFSTLTVSNMSPEDSSIYLCSTWTGEGYTFGSGTRLTVV.

For this clone: Within the sample, other DNA sequences also encode this same CDR3. The chain carries TRBV7-3 and TRBJ2-2; maybe TRBD2 (6 bases). Germline V gene sequence: CDR1 SGHTA, CDR2 FQGTGA. Trimming took 5 bases from V and 2 from J, leaving 12 bases between them. The CDR3 extends over 15 amino acids. The CDR3 spells CASSLGLSNTGELFF. The CDR3 bases are TGTGCCAGCAGCCTCGGACTATCCAACACCGGGGAGCTGTTTTTT.

This chain connects TRBV30 to TRBJ2-3, with a weak D call TRBD2 (6 bases). CDR1 and CDR2 (germline): GTSNPN, SVGIG (reference sequence). The ends were cut back, 0 bases at V and 6 bases at J, with 13 bases in the middle. The CDR3 is made up of 14 amino acids. CDR3 amino acids: CAWSVGRERDTQYF. CDR3 DNA: TGTGCCTGGAGTGTAGGCCGGGAGAGGGATACGCAGTATTTT. The variable domain in full, with the rest retrieved from reference TRBV30 and TRBJ2-3, is SQTIHQWPATLVQPVGSPLSLECTVEGTSNPNLYWYRQAAGRGLQLLFYSVGIGQISSEVPQNLSASRPQDRQFILSSKKLLLSDSGFYLCAWSVGRERDTQYFGPGTRLTVL.

This rearrangement joins TRBV15 to TRBJ1-2; 8 bases are a match to TRBD1. CDR1 is LNHNV, CDR2 YYDKDF, per germline (reference sequence). CDR3 length: 16 residues. V gave up 0 bases and J gave up 10 bases; unmatched junction bases: 13. Here the CDR3 DNA reads TGTGCCACCAGCAGAGATTTCGGCGGGACAGGCCCCGACTACACCTTC. This encodes CATSRDFGGTGPDYTF.

The genes are TRBV19 and TRBJ1-2, with TRBD1 matching 9 bases. CDR3 length: 14 amino acids. Per the germline V gene, CDR1 is LNHDA and CDR2 is SQIVND (reference sequence). V was pared by 10 bases and J by 8 bases, with 14 bases of the junction left unmatched. The CDR3 coding sequence is TGTGCCACTAACCTAAGGACAGGGGCTCGAGGCTACACCTTC. Protein sequence: CATNLRTGARGYTF.

This clone was counted between two and nine times. The chain couples TRBV7-2 to TRBJ1-1, with TRBD1 as a possible D gene (5 bases). This CDR3 is 15 amino acids long. V was shortened by 6 bases and J by 1 base, with 15 bases between the two germline ends. Germline CDR1 and CDR2: SGHTA and FQGNSA. Written as DNA, the CDR3 is TGTGCCAGCAGGCGGCAACAGGACTCGAACACTGAAGCTTTCTTT. Protein: CASRRQQDSNTEAFF. Filled out from reference TRBV7-2 and TRBJ1-1, the complete variable domain reads GAGVSQSPSNKVTEKGKDVELRCDPISGHTALYWYRQSLGQGLEFLIYFQGNSAPDKSGLPSDRFSAERTGGSVSTLTIQRTQQEDSAVYLCASRRQQDSNTEAFFGQGTRLTVV.

The V and J genes are TRBV6-4 and TRBJ2-6; a weak D match, TRBD1 (5 bases). CDR3 length equals 17 residues. In germline, CDR1 is MRHNA, CDR2 SNTAGT. V lost 2 bases, J lost 0 bases, and 11 bases lay in between. CDR3 sequence (DNA): TGTGCCAGCAGTGACCAGGGTTTGACCTCTGGGGCCAACGTCCTGACTTTC. This gives the protein CASSDQGLTSGANVLTF.

This clone occurred many times. This chain uses TRBV5-8 with TRBJ2-7, with 8 nucleotides matching TRBD2. Germline trimming cut 3 bases from V and 1 base from J; bases unmatched to any gene: 9. Looked up from germline, CDR1 is SGHTS and CDR2 is YDEGEE. The CDR3 extends over 16 amino acids. CDR3 sequence (DNA): TGTGCCAGCAGCTGGCGCCCCGGGACTAGATCCTACGAGCAGTACTTC. It specifies CASSWRPGTRSYEQYF.

The chain employs TRBV19 and TRBJ2-2; maybe TRBD1 (5 bases). CDR3 length: 14 amino acids. V shed 8 bases and J shed 0 bases, with 10 bases lying between them. Germline lookup yields CDR1 LNHDA and CDR2 SQIVND (reference sequence). CDR3 nucleotide sequence: TGTGCCAGTTCCAGGGCCGCGAACACCGGGGAGCTGTTTTTT. It yields the protein CASSRAANTGELFF. Combining the CDR3 with reference TRBV19 and TRBJ2-2 gives the whole variable domain DGGITQSPKYLFRKEGQNVTLSCEQNLNHDAMYWYRQDPGQGLRLIYYSQIVNDFQKGDIAEGYSVSREKKESFPLTVTSAQKNPTAFYLCASSRAANTGELFFGEGSRLTVL.

The V call is TRBV6-5, the J call TRBJ2-2; 8 nucleotides line up with TRBD1. CDR1 is MNHEY and CDR2 is SVGAGI in the germline V gene. This CDR3 comprises 15 residues. After removal of 2 bases from V and 6 bases from J, the junction contained 5 bases not matched to a gene. CDR3 protein: CASSYRDRKSGELFF. CDR3 nucleotide sequence: TGTGCCAGCAGTTACCGGGACAGGAAGTCCGGGGAGCTGTTTTTT.